A single sample is the source of the 30 T cell receptor beta chains below, sequenced in a study of T cell responses to AZD1222 COVID-19 vaccine. The repertoire was sequenced with immunoSEQ multiplex PCR; TCRdb's copy has only in-frame clones and lacks some. The sample carries approximately 99,000 clones, more than 70% recorded once. The sample here was peripheral blood, taken on day 0 of AZD1222 vaccination. These receptors all come from an adult in good health.

This clone was observed a handful of times. The chain couples TRBV5-1 to TRBJ2-7, with D hard to call. This CDR3 contains 11 residues. Trimming shortened V by 0 bases and J by 6 bases, and 4 bases separated the two germline ends. In germline, CDR1 is SGHRS, CDR2 YFSETQ. CDR3 in DNA: TGCGCCAGCAGCTTGGGGGCCGAGCAGTACTTC. It is translated as CASSLGAEQYF.

In DNA, the CDR3 is TGTGCCAGCACGGCGGGACAGGGTTCCTACGAGCAGTACTTC. Translated, it gives CASTAGQGSYEQYF. V usage is TRBV6-6 and J usage is TRBJ2-7, with 9 bases aligning to TRBD1. The trim removed 7 bases at V and 1 base at J, leaving 5 bases unmatched. The CDR3 contains 14 residues. Germline V lookup: CDR1 MNHNY, CDR2 SVGAGI (reference sequence).

J is TRBJ1-5 and V is TRBV6-5; tentatively, D is TRBD1 (5 bases). The V and J ends lost 8 bases and 6 bases respectively, with 11 bases between them. The germline V gene has CDR1 MNHEY and CDR2 SVGAGI. The CDR3 is 12 residues long. The CDR3 DNA reads as TGTGCCAGCGGGGGTAAGGGTCAGCCCCAGCATTTT. This codes for CASGGKGQPQHF.

This clone was seen only a few times. The rearrangement uses TRBV7-8 and TRBJ2-4, with 9 bases identical to TRBD2. The CDR3 covers 16 residues. The V segment lost 5 bases and the J segment 0 bases; nucleotides outside the gene matches: 5. Germline V gene data show CDR1 as SGHVS and CDR2 as FQNEAQ. In nucleotides, the CDR3 is TGTGCCAGCAGCCCTCGACTAGCGGTAGCCAAAAACATTCAGTACTTC. It translates to CASSPRLAVAKNIQYF.

The rearrangement uses TRBV30 and TRBJ2-5, with a tentative D call TRBD2 (6 bases). There are 15 residues in the CDR3. The V end lost 0 bases, the J end lost 5 bases, and 16 bases lay between the germline ends. The germline V gene encodes CDR1 GTSNPN and CDR2 SVGIG (reference sequence). The CDR3 loop is CAWSVLGEDGETQYF. For the CDR3, the DNA is TGTGCCTGGAGTGTTTTGGGGGAGGATGGGGAGACCCAGTACTTC.

The chain recombines TRBV7-9 with TRBJ1-5; D unresolved. Trimming pared 5 bases from V and 7 bases from J, leaving 12 bases between. The germline V gene encodes CDR1 SEHNR and CDR2 FQNEAQ (reference sequence). The CDR3 covers 13 residues. The CDR3 nucleotides are TGTGCCAGCAGCCCCCCCTCGGGCCAGCCCCAGCATTTT. This sequence encodes CASSPPSGQPQHF.

The chain has TRBV6-5 and TRBJ1-1; D is uncertain. This CDR3 contains 12 residues. Trimming took 5 bases from V and 11 from J, leaving 15 bases between them. Germline V lookup: CDR1 MNHEY, CDR2 SVGAGI. The DNA for the CDR3 is TGTGCCAGCAGTAACACCCTCCAACGGGCTTTCTTT. This encodes CASSNTLQRAFF.

J is TRBJ1-1 and V is TRBV10-3; 7 positions agree with TRBD1. The V segment lost 7 bases and the J segment 1 base; nucleotides outside the gene matches: 6. Germline V gives CDR1 ENHRY, CDR2 SYGVKD. The CDR3 has 14 amino acids. DNA for the CDR3: TGTGCCATCACCGACGGGACAGAGAACACTGAAGCTTTCTTT. It codes for CAITDGTENTEAFF.

V and J are TRBV30 and TRBJ2-1; D may be TRBD1 (7 bases). CDR3 length: 15 residues. Germline CDR1 is GTSNPN and CDR2 is SVGIG (reference sequence). V dropped 1 base and J dropped 3 bases, with 13 bases sitting between them. The CDR3, as DNA: TGTGCCTGGAGTGGCGGGACAGACCTCTACAATGAGCAGTTCTTC. Amino acids: CAWSGGTDLYNEQFF.

The rearrangement links TRBV5-5 to TRBJ1-2; 10 nucleotides align to TRBD1. Germline lookup yields CDR1 SGHKS and CDR2 YYEKEE (reference sequence). The CDR3 is 18 residues long. Unmatched junction bases numbered 15, after V lost 0 bases and J lost 7 bases. CDR3 residues: CASSLESPGGTGVGGYTF. DNA for the CDR3: TGTGCCAGCAGCTTGGAGAGCCCTGGGGGGACAGGGGTTGGTGGCTACACCTTC.

The rearrangement joins TRBV4-1 to TRBJ1-5, with D possibly matching TRBD1 (6 bases). The CDR3 runs to 14 residues. V gave up 5 bases and J gave up 3 bases, with 11 bases separating them. From germline, CDR1 is MGHRA and CDR2 YSYEKL. DNA for the CDR3: TGCGCCAGCAGCGGGCGGACAGTCAATCAGCCCCAGCATTTT. This sequence encodes CASSGRTVNQPQHF.

The V and J genes are TRBV5-4 and TRBJ1-2, with D possibly being TRBD1 (6 bases). With 1 base removed from V and 3 bases from J, the gap between germline ends came to 13 bases. Germline assignment: CDR1 SGHNT and CDR2 YYREEE (reference sequence). This CDR3 contains 15 residues. The CDR3 coding sequence is TGTGCCAGCAGCTTGTCTCCAGGGGAGGACTATGGCTACACCTTC. Amino acid sequence: CASSLSPGEDYGYTF.

Points on this clone: One end of the junction fails to match germline, which may point to a read error. This sequence joins TRBV2 and TRBJ1-1; D not certain. Per the germline V gene, CDR1 is SNHLY and CDR2 is FYNNEI. This CDR3 region has 13 residues. The CDR3 is CASSVEGNPEAFF. DNA for the CDR3: TGTGCCAGCAGTGTGGAAGGGAACCCTGAAGCTTTCTTT. The entire variable domain, with the rest obtained from reference TRBV2 and TRBJ1-1, is as follows: EPEVTQTPSHQVTQMGQEVILRCVPISNHLYFYWYRQILGQKVEFLVSFYNNEISEKSEIFDDQFSVERPDGSNFTLKIRSTKLEDSAMYFCASSVEGNPEAFFGQGTRLTVV.

This clone came up a few times. The chain carries TRBV7-2 and TRBJ1-6; a weak D match, TRBD1 (6 bases). Germline V gives CDR1 SGHTA, CDR2 FQGNSA. Trimming took 2 bases from V and 8 from J, leaving 10 bases between them. CDR3 length: 14 residues. This CDR3 is CASSLRGDDSPLHF. CDR3 DNA: TGTGCCAGCAGCTTAAGGGGGGATGATTCACCCCTCCACTTT. Variable domain in full (rest from reference TRBV7-2 and TRBJ1-6): GAGVSQSPSNKVTEKGKDVELRCDPISGHTALYWYRQSLGQGLEFLIYFQGNSAPDKSGLPSDRFSAERTGGSVSTLTIQRTQQEDSAVYLCASSLRGDDSPLHFGNGTRLTVT.

The V call is TRBV7-2, the J call TRBJ2-7, with D maybe TRBD1 (6 bases). Trimming removed 0 bases from V and 6 bases from J, with 9 bases in between. Germline lookup yields CDR1 SGHTA and CDR2 FQGNSA. The CDR3 is 13 residues long. CDR3 loop: CASSLARGAEQYF. CDR3 nucleotides: TGTGCCAGCAGCTTAGCCAGGGGCGCCGAGCAGTACTTC.

V and J are TRBV7-8 and TRBJ2-6, with TRBD1 matching over 7 bases. V was clipped by 4 bases and J by 1 base; unmatched bases: 13. This CDR3 region has 19 residues. CDR1 and CDR2 from the germline V gene are SGHVS and FQNEAQ. CDR3 loop: CASSSPWARGFSGANVLTF. The DNA for the CDR3 is TGTGCCAGCAGCTCTCCTTGGGCCAGGGGGTTTTCTGGGGCCAACGTCCTGACTTTC.

CDR3 bases: TGTGCCTGGAGTGGACAGGTGAACCAGCCCCAGCATTTT. Its protein is CAWSGQVNQPQHF. The rearrangement uses TRBV30 and TRBJ1-5, with D perhaps TRBD1 (6 bases). V shed 1 base and J shed 7 bases, with 11 bases lying between them. Germline CDR1 reads GTSNPN; CDR2 reads SVGIG (reference sequence). CDR3 length: 13 residues.

The V and J genes are TRBV30 and TRBJ1-2; tentative D call: TRBD1 (5 bases). CDR3 length equals 11 residues. V gave up 2 bases and J gave up 8 bases, with 9 bases separating them. Germline lookup yields CDR1 GTSNPN and CDR2 SVGIG (reference sequence). The CDR3 sequence: CAWSLGEGYTF. The CDR3, as DNA: TGTGCCTGGAGTTTAGGGGAAGGCTACACCTTC. Full variable domain (rest looked up from reference TRBV30 and TRBJ1-2): SQTIHQWPATLVQPVGSPLSLECTVEGTSNPNLYWYRQAAGRGLQLLFYSVGIGQISSEVPQNLSASRPQDRQFILSSKKLLLSDSGFYLCAWSLGEGYTFGSGTRLTVV.

The CDR3 loop is CASSSSGGSQETQYF. As DNA, the CDR3 is TGTGCCAGCAGCTCGAGCGGGGGTTCTCAAGAGACCCAGTACTTC. The rearrangement joins TRBV5-5 to TRBJ2-5, with 8 bases aligning to TRBD2. CDR1 is SGHKS, CDR2 YYEKEE, per germline (reference sequence). Unmatched junction bases numbered 6, after V lost 3 bases and J lost 2 bases. The CDR3 sequence is 15 residues long.

V usage is TRBV9 and J usage is TRBJ2-5, with 9 bases lining up with TRBD2. From germline, CDR1 is SGDLS and CDR2 YYNGEE. With V trimmed by 3 bases and J by 4 bases, 4 bases remained unmatched. This CDR3 has 14 residues. This CDR3 is CASSESGGRETQYF. The CDR3 region has the DNA TGTGCCAGCAGCGAGAGCGGGGGGCGAGAGACCCAGTACTTC.

The chain is built from TRBV6-2 or TRBV6-3 and TRBJ2-3, with 9 bases lining up with TRBD2. The CDR3 contains 16 residues. Trimming at V came to 0 bases and at J to 2 bases, leaving 3 bases not matched to a gene. Germline V gene sequence: CDR1 MNHEY, CDR2 SVGEGT. CDR3 DNA sequence: TGTGCCAGCAGTTACTCGAGGGGACTAGCCACAGATACGCAGTATTTT. Translating it yields CASSYSRGLATDTQYF.

V and J are TRBV18 and TRBJ2-5; the D gene is possibly TRBD1 (7 bases). CDR1 and CDR2 from the germline V gene are KGHSH and LQKENI. Trimming removed 4 bases at V and 4 bases at J, with 19 bases between. The CDR3 has 16 amino acids. In nucleotides, the CDR3 is TGTGCCAGCTCACAGTCCGAGTGGAGGGGGCTAGAGACCCAGTACTTC. As protein: CASSQSEWRGLETQYF.

This chain links TRBV7-2 with TRBJ1-2; no clear D. Germline V lookup: CDR1 SGHTA, CDR2 FQGNSA. Trimming left V 0 bases short and J 6 bases short, with 11 bases between. The CDR3 loop spans 14 amino acids. CDR3 DNA sequence: TGTGCCAGCAGCTTAGCGGGCCCGCGGAATGGCTACACCTTC. As protein: CASSLAGPRNGYTF.

V gene TRBV24-1 combines with J gene TRBJ1-4; a weak D match, TRBD1 (6 bases). V was cut by 5 bases and J by 3 bases, with 12 bases left in between. This CDR3 is 15 amino acids long. Germline assignment: CDR1 KGHDR and CDR2 SFDVKD. The CDR3 coding sequence is TGTGCCACCAGTGCGAGAGGACAGCCTAATGAAAAACTGTTTTTT. The encoded protein is CATSARGQPNEKLFF.

The chain carries TRBV19 and TRBJ2-7; D is unclear. Germline assignment: CDR1 LNHDA and CDR2 SQIVND (reference sequence). The CDR3 is 13 residues long. Trimming left V 5 bases short and J 7 bases short, with 15 bases between. CDR3 in DNA: TGTGCCAGTAGTTTCGGGCCTTCTCGGGAGCAGTACTTC. This gives the protein CASSFGPSREQYF. Full variable domain (outside the CDR3, taken from reference TRBV19 and TRBJ2-7): DGGITQSPKYLFRKEGQNVTLSCEQNLNHDAMYWYRQDPGQGLRLIYYSQIVNDFQKGDIAEGYSVSREKKESFPLTVTSAQKNPTAFYLCASSFGPSREQYFGPGTRLTVT.

The chain links TRBV2 to TRBJ2-7; 7 positions match TRBD1. Germline CDR1 is SNHLY and CDR2 is FYNNEI. The CDR3 totals 13 residues. Unmatched junction bases numbered 0, after V lost 2 bases and J lost 2 bases. The CDR3 sequence: CASSETGAYEQYF. The DNA of the CDR3 is TGTGCCAGCAGTGAAACAGGGGCCTACGAGCAGTACTTC. Based on the CDR3 plus reference TRBV2 and TRBJ2-7, the full variable domain is EPEVTQTPSHQVTQMGQEVILRCVPISNHLYFYWYRQILGQKVEFLVSFYNNEISEKSEIFDDQFSVERPDGSNFTLKIRSTKLEDSAMYFCASSETGAYEQYFGPGTRLTVT.

The chain recombines TRBV9 with TRBJ2-2; a possible D gene is TRBD2 (6 bases). V was pared by 0 bases and J by 3 bases, with 12 bases between. The CDR3 contains 16 residues. Germline loops: CDR1 SGDLS, CDR2 YYNGEE. The CDR3 coding sequence is TGTGCCAGCAGCGTAGATGCGGGGCGATACACCGGGGAGCTGTTTTTT. Its protein product is CASSVDAGRYTGELFF. Variable domain in full (rest from reference TRBV9 and TRBJ2-2): DSGVTQTPKHLITATGQRVTLRCSPRSGDLSVYWYQQSLDQGLQFLIQYYNGEERAKGNILERFSAQQFPDLHSELNLSSLELGDSALYFCASSVDAGRYTGELFFGEGSRLTVL.

The chain employs TRBV18 and TRBJ1-3; TRBD1 matches at 8 bases. Losses at the gene ends were 2 bases for V and 0 bases for J; bases not matched to a gene: 9. The germline V gene encodes CDR1 KGHSH and CDR2 LQKENI. The CDR3 runs 18 residues. The CDR3 loop is CASSPREGQETSGNTIYF. In nucleotides, the CDR3 is TGTGCCAGCTCACCAAGAGAGGGACAGGAGACCTCTGGAAACACCATATATTTT.

The rearrangement links TRBV5-4 to TRBJ1-2; a weak D match, TRBD1 (6 bases). Trimming removed 6 bases from V and 2 bases from J, with 14 bases in between. The CDR3 runs 14 residues. Germline CDR1 reads SGHNT; CDR2 reads YYREEE (reference sequence). CDR3 bases: TGTGCCAGCACTCTGCAGGGGACCAACTATGGCTACACCTTC. Residues: CASTLQGTNYGYTF.

This chain connects TRBV28 to TRBJ1-5; D is uncertain. Looked up from germline, CDR1 is MDHEN and CDR2 is SYDVKM. CDR3 size: 12 residues. Trimming shortened V by 2 bases and J by 10 bases, and 9 bases separated the two germline ends. The CDR3 reads CASSLAHPPQHF. DNA of the CDR3: TGTGCCAGCAGTTTAGCGCACCCACCCCAGCATTTT.